Described below is a single T cell receptor beta chain sequence and its context. Its antigen remains unknown. Germline V gives CDR1 SGDLS, CDR2 YYNGEE. The V and J ends lost 3 bases and 4 bases, in that order; junction bases with no gene match: 9. There are 16 residues in the CDR3. This sample was included in a study of T cell responses to AZD1222 COVID-19 vaccine. Study findings and constraints: It was only a handful of AZD1222 recipients who were seropositive at baseline. No repertoire was sampled before or during the peak T cell response, only after it.

Produced via immunoSEQ multiplex PCR; TCRdb's table is partial and in-frame only. The table lists around 130,000 clones, 88% of them singletons. V gene TRBV9 combines with J gene TRBJ2-2, with 7 bases that match TRBD1. This material consisted of peripheral blood, taken on day 0 of AZD1222 vaccination. This sequence originates from an adult in good health. The CDR3 sequence is CASSATGTVITGELFF. As DNA, the CDR3 is TGTGCCAGCAGCGCCACCGGGACAGTAATCACCGGGGAGCTGTTTTTT.